This T cell receptor (beta chain) was sequenced in a study of cytomegalovirus exposure and HLA in healthy donors. V lost 9 bases, J lost 3 bases, and 20 bases lay in between. The germline gives CDR1 LNHDA, CDR2 SQIVND (reference sequence). CDR3 length equals 15 residues. It was with 60 Vbeta and 13 Jbeta primers that the PCR ran. Assay: immunoSEQ multiplex PCR; the TCRdb copy retains only in-frame clones and omits some. The sample includes 150,000 or so clones, 73% of them seen just once. Each of the donors was a healthy bone marrow donor. This receptor was obtained from a woman aged 18 to 35 in good health and CMV-seronegative. V is TRBV19 and J is TRBJ1-2; weak D call: TRBD1 (5 bases). Material for sequencing was PBMCs. The CDR3 DNA sequence: TGTGCCAGCCTCGCCCGAACATGGGGGGACTATGGCTACACCTTC. Its protein is CASLARTWGDYGYTF.